A single T cell receptor (beta chain) is shown here with its context. The sample is drawn from a study of blood T cell repertoires in COVID-19. Study information: The United States, Italy and Spain provided the acute and convalescent COVID-19 samples. PBMCs, B-cell-depleted T cells, or T cells provided the cDNA or gDNA that made up the material.

CDR3 length: 13 amino acids. V gave up 10 bases and J gave up 6 bases; unmatched junction bases: 7. Germline V gives CDR1 MNHEY, CDR2 SMNVEV (reference sequence). In the original workflow: Amplification from reference gene primers served as the basis for estimated nucleated cell counts. Clones were read by immunoSEQ multiplex PCR, and TCRdb kept only the in-frame ones, dropping some. V, J and clone size are taken as reported in that table, and D and trimming were inferred from the DNA itself. The table lists 150,000 to 200,000 clones, around 88% of them singletons. The TCR was taken from a human donor in a cohort sampled during active COVID-19. The chain uses TRBV27 and TRBJ2-7; 12 nucleotides line up with TRBD1. Specimen: peripheral blood. The CDR3: CATTGQGAGEQYF. DNA for the CDR3: TGTGCCACCACGGGACAGGGGGCCGGCGAGCAGTACTTC.